Listed here is a single TCR beta chain. Its antigen is unknown. Data came from immunoSEQ multiplex PCR; TCRdb stores just in-frame clones and leaves some out. The sample holds some 140,000 clones; approximately 90% are singletons and the top ten take 2.5% to 3%. The sample is drawn from a study of T cell responses to AZD1222 COVID-19 vaccine. Broader study findings: Nearly half of the spike-specific TCRs reportedly recognize variant regions that carry no mutations. Compared with day 0, the breadth and depth of the Spike-specific TCR repertoire rose significantly after two doses of AZD1222.

The receptor was isolated from an adult in good health. Specimen: peripheral blood, collected on day 0 of AZD1222 vaccination.

The CDR3: CASSQNGYTKNIQYF. The CDR3, as DNA: TGTGCCAGCAGCCAAAACGGATACACCAAAAACATTCAGTACTTC. The chain recombines TRBV3-1 (or the pseudogene TRBV3-2) with TRBJ2-4; D unclear. Germline V gives CDR1 LGHDT, CDR2 YNNKEL (reference sequence). The CDR3 consists of 15 residues. Trimming cost V 2 bases and J 2 bases, with 10 bases left between them.